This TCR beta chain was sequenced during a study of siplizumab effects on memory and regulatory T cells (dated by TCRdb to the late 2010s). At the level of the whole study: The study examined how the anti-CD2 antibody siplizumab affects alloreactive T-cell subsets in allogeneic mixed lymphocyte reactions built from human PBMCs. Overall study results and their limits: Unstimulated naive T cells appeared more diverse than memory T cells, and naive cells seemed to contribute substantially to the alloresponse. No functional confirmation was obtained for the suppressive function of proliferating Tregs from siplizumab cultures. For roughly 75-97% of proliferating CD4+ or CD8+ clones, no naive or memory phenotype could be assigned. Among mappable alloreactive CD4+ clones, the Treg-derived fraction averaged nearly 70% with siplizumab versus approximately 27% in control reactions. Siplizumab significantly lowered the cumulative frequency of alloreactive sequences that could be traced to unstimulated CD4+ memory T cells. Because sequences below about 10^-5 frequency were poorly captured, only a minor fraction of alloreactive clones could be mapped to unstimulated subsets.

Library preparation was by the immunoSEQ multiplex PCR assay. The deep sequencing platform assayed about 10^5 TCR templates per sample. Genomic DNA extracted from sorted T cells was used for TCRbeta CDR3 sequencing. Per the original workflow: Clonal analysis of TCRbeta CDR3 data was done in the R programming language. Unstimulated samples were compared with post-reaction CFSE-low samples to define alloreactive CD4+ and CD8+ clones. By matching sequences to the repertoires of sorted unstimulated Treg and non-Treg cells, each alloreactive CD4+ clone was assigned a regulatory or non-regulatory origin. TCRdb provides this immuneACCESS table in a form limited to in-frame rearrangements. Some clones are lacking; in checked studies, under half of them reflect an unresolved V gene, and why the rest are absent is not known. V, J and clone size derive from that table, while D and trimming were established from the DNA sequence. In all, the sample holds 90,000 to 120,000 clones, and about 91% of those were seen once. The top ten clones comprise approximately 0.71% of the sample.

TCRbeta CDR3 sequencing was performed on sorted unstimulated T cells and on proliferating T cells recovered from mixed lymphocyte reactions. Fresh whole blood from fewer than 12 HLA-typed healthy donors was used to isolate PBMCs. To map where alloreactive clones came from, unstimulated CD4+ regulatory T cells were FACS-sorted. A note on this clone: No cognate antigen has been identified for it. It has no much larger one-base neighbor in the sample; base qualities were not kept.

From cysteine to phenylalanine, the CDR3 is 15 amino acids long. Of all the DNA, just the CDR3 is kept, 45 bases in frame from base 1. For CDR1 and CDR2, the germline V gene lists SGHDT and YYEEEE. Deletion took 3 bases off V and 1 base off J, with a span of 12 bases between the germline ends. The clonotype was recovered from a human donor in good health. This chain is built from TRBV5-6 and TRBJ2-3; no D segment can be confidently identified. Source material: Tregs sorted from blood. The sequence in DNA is TGTGCCAGCAGCTCGCCGACCGCGGGCACAGATACGCAGTATTTT. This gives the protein CASSSPTAGTDTQYF.